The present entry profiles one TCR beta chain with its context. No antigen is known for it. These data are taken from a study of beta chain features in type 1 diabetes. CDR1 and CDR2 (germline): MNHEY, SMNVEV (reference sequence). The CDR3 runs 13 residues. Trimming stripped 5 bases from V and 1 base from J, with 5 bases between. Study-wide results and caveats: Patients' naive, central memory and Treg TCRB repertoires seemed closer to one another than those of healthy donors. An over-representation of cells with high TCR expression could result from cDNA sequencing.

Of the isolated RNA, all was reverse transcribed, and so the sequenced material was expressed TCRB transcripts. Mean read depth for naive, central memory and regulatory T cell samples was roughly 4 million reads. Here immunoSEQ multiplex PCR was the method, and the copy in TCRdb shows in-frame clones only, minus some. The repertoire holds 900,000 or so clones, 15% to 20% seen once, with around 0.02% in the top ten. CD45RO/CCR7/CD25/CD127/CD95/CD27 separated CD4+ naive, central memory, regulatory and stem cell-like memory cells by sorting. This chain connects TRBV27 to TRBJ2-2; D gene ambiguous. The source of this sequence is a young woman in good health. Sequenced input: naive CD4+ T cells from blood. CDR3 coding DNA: TGTGCCAGCAGTAGCGTGAACACCGGGGAGCTGTTTTTT. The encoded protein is CASSSVNTGELFF.